This section outlines one T cell receptor (beta chain) sequence together with its context. Antigen: not known. This table comes from immunoSEQ multiplex PCR, and its TCRdb copy is limited to in-frame clones, with some not included. The repertoire holds around 26,000 clones, with almost 90% as singletons. Blood sampling took place at baseline, cycle 4 day 1, and cycle 7 day 1. This entry is derived from a study of OX40 agonist ivuxolimab in advanced cancers. Study-level background: Partial response was recorded in three patients: one hepatocellular carcinoma and two cutaneous melanoma cases.

Regarding the study as a whole: Not determined was the antigen specificity of the expanded peripheral T cells. CD4+ and CD8+ T cells in blood underwent clonal expansion by week 6 at 0.1 to 3.0 mg/kg.

This material consisted of CD4+ or CD8+ T cells sorted from blood, taken in a trial of the OX40 agonist ivuxolimab. The TCR originated in an adult with an advanced solid tumor such as melanoma, head and neck, liver or kidney cancer.

CDR3 loop: CASSLELAGDPNEQFF. In DNA form, the CDR3 reads TGTGCCAGCAGCCTCGAGCTAGCGGGGGACCCCAATGAGCAGTTCTTC. J is TRBJ2-1 and V is TRBV4-2, with 10 bases aligning to TRBD2. This CDR3 has 16 amino acids. The V gene's germline CDR1 is LGHNA and CDR2 YNFKEQ. J was trimmed by 6 bases and V by 4 bases; bases with no gene match: 9.